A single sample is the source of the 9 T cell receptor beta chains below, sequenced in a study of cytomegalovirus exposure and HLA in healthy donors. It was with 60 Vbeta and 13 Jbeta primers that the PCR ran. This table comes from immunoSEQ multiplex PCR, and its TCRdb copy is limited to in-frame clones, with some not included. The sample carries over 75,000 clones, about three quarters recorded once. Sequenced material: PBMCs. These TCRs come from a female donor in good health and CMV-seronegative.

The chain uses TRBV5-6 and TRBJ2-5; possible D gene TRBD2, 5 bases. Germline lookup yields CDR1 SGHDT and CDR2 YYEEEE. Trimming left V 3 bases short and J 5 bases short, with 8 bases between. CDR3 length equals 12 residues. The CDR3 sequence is CASSWEFETQYF. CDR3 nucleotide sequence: TGTGCCAGCAGCTGGGAGTTTGAGACCCAGTACTTC.

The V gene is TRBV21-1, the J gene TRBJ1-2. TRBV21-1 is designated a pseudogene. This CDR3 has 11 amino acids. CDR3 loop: CASSKNSGYTF. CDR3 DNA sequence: TGTGCCAGCAGCAAAAATTCGGGCTACACCTTC.

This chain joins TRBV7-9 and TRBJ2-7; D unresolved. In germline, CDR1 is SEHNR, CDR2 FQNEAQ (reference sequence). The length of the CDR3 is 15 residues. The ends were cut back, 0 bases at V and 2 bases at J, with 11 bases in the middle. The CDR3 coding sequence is TGTGCCAGCAGCTTAGCTGGGCGCAACCCCTACGAGCAGTACTTC. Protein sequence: CASSLAGRNPYEQYF.

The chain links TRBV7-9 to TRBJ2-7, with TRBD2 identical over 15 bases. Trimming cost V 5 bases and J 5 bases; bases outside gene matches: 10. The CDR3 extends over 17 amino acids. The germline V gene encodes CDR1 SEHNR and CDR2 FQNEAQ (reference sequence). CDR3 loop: CASSPGLAGGPSNEQYF. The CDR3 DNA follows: TGTGCCAGCAGCCCAGGACTAGCGGGAGGGCCCAGCAACGAGCAGTACTTC.

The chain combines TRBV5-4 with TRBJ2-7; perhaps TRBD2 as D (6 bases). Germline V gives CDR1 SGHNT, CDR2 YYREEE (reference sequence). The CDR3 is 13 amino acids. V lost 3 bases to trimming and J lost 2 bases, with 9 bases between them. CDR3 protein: CASSSAGAYEQYF. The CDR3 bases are TGTGCCAGCAGCTCAGCGGGCGCCTACGAGCAGTACTTC.

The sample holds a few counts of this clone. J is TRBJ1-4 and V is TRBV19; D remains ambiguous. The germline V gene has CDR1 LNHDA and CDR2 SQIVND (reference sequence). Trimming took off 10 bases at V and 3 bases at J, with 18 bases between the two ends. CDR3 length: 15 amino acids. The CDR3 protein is CATSRSVLSNEKLFF. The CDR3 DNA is TGTGCCACCTCGCGGTCAGTTCTTTCTAATGAAAAACTGTTTTTT.

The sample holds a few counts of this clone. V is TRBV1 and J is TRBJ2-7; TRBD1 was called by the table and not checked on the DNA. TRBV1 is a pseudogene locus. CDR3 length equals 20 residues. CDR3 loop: CTSSQASYPPKAGQGYEQYF. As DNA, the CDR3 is TGCACCAGCAGCCAAGCCTCATACCCCCCTAAGGCGGGACAGGGATACGAGCAGTACTTC.

CDR3 region: CASSLGQGLTDTQYF. CDR3 in DNA: TGTGCCAGCAGTCTAGGACAGGGTCTCACAGATACGCAGTATTTT. This rearrangement joins TRBV6-5 to TRBJ2-3; 8 bases are shared with TRBD1. The CDR3 is 15 residues long. V dropped 5 bases and J dropped 2; count of bases not matched to a gene: 6. Germline lookup yields CDR1 MNHEY and CDR2 SVGAGI.

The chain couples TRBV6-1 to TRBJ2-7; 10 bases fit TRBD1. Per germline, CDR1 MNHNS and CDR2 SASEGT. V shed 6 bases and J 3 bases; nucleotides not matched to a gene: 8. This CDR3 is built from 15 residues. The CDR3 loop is CASRTPTGGYYEQYF. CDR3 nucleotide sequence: TGTGCCAGCAGGACGCCGACAGGGGGCTACTACGAGCAGTACTTC.